This T cell receptor (beta chain) stems from a study of blood T cell repertoires in COVID-19. About the study: T cells, B-cell-depleted T cells, or PBMCs provided the cDNA or gDNA that served as material.

In the original processing: Estimates of nucleated cell counts were drawn from the amplification of reference gene primers. Repertoires were generated with immunoSEQ multiplex PCR, while TCRdb's copy carries only in-frame clones and drops some. V and J calls plus clone size are reproduced from that table; the DNA served to infer D and trimming. This sample yields about 210,000 clones, of which approximately 82% are seen a single time; 2.5% to 3% belongs to the top ten. The CDR3 extends over 14 amino acids. Germline V gene data show CDR1 as SQVTM and CDR2 as ANQGSEA. V gave up 4 bases and J gave up 5 bases; unmatched junction bases: 11.

Material for sequencing was peripheral blood. This receptor was taken from a man aged 50-59 years with active or convalescent COVID-19. The rearrangement joins TRBV29-1 to TRBJ2-7; TRBD1 aligns across 7 bases. The CDR3 sequence: CSVGAFQGDHEQYF. The CDR3 DNA reads as TGCAGCGTTGGGGCTTTTCAGGGGGATCACGAGCAGTACTTC.